This T cell receptor (beta chain) was captured in a study of blood T cell repertoires in COVID-19. Study overall: The United States, Italy and Spain were the sources of the acute and convalescent COVID-19 samples.

As handled by the study authors: The authors estimated nucleated cell counts from reference gene primer amplification. Method: immunoSEQ multiplex PCR; TCRdb's copy keeps in-frame clones and lacks some. V and J calls and clone size are those listed in that table; D and trimming were worked out from the DNA. The sample contains around 99,000 clones, roughly 88% of which appear only once. Germline CDR1 and CDR2: MRHNA and SNTAGT. The length of the CDR3 is 11 residues. Trimming took off 7 bases at V and 3 bases at J, with 7 bases between the two ends. The chain combines TRBV6-4 with TRBJ2-7; no reliable D call. Sequencing was carried out using peripheral blood. This receptor was identified in a middle-aged man with active or convalescent COVID-19. CDR3 DNA sequence: TGTGCCAGCATTTTAAACTACGAGCAGTACTTC. Translated, it gives CASILNYEQYF.